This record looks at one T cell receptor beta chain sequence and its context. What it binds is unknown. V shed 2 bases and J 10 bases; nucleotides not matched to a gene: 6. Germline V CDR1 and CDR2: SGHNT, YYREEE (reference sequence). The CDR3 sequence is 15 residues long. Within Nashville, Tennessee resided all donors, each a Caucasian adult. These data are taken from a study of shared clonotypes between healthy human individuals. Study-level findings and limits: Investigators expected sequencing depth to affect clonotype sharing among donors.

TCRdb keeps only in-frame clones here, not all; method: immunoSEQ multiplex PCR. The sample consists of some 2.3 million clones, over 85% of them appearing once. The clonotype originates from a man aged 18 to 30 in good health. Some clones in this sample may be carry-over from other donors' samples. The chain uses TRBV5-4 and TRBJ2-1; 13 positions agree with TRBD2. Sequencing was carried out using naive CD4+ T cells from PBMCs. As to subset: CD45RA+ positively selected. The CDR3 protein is CASSFGLAGEEEQFF. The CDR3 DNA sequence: TGTGCCAGCAGCTTTGGACTAGCGGGAGAAGAGGAGCAGTTCTTC. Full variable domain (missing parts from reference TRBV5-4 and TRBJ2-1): ETGVTQSPTHLIKTRGQQVTLRCSSQSGHNTVSWYQQALGQGPQFIFQYYREEENGRGNFPPRFSGLQFPNYSSELNVNALELDDSALYLCASSFGLAGEEEQFFGPGTRLTVL.